The 14 T cell receptor beta chains in this list originate from one sample, sequenced in a study of T-cell reconstitution after alpha-beta-depleted transplantation in children. During its preparation, the TCRbeta library received unique molecular identifiers. Each CDR3 protein is one row after TCRdb ran MiXCR on the PCR reads. The sample carries some 500,000 distinct CDR3 sequences, about a sixth recorded once. Here the sequenced sample was PBMCs from the stem cell graft donor, taken from the stem cell graft. The receptors shown here come from a human donor who donated a stem cell graft to a child with acute lymphoblastic leukemia.

This clonotype has a handful of counts. The chain combines TRBV7-9 with TRBJ2-2; TRBD1 is a possible D gene (6 bases). CDR1 and CDR2 (germline): SEHNR, FQNEAQ (reference sequence). Trimming cost V 10 bases and J 7 bases, with 13 bases left between them. The CDR3 length is 12 residues. The CDR3 is CAIQQGSGELFF. The CDR3 DNA reads TGTGCCATCCAACAGGGAAGCGGGGAGCTGTTTTTT.

This clonotype was counted only a few times. This chain connects TRBV27 to TRBJ2-7, with a possible D match to TRBD1 (5 bases). Trimming removed 4 bases from V and 2 bases from J, with 12 bases in between. This CDR3 is 14 amino acids long. CDR1 and CDR2 from the germline V gene are MNHEY and SMNVEV (reference sequence). This CDR3 reads CASSSGDRTYEQYF. The CDR3 DNA follows: TGTGCCAGCAGTTCTGGAGACAGAACCTACGAGCAGTACTTC.

The rearrangement uses TRBV11-2 and TRBJ1-5; no clear D gene. There are 13 residues in the CDR3. Trimming took off 6 bases at V and 5 bases at J, with 11 bases between the two ends. Germline lookup yields CDR1 SGHAT and CDR2 FQNNGV. CDR3 coding DNA: TGTGCCAGCAGTCTCGCTGGGCATCAGCCCCAGCATTTT. Its translation is CASSLAGHQPQHF.

DNA for the CDR3: TGCAGTGTAGGGGGGAGGGCCCCACTCACAGATACGCAGTATTTT. Translation: CSVGGRAPLTDTQYF. The chain couples TRBV20-1 to TRBJ2-3, with a weak D call TRBD2 (7 bases). This CDR3 region has 15 residues. V gave up 7 bases and J gave up 2 bases, with 19 bases separating them. Germline assignment: CDR1 DFQATT and CDR2 SNEGSKA (reference sequence).

To note about this clonotype: Since a much larger clone is just one base distant, this may be a read error. The chain has TRBV3-1 and TRBJ2-7, with 10 bases aligning to TRBD2. This CDR3 region has 15 residues. Germline loops: CDR1 LGHDT, CDR2 YNNKEL (reference sequence). This CDR3 reads CASCQVAGGLYEQYF. The CDR3, as DNA: TGTGCCAGCTGCCAAGTAGCGGGAGGATTGTACGAGCAGTACTTC.

The gene calls are TRBV14 and TRBJ2-7; D is ambiguous. The germline CDR1 and CDR2 sequences are SGHDN and FVKESK. The CDR3 extends over 15 amino acids. Deletions cut 1 base from V and 0 bases from J, with 10 bases between. CDR3 region: CASSQALRSSYEQYF. For the CDR3, the DNA is TGTGCCAGCAGCCAAGCCCTCAGGAGCTCCTACGAGCAGTACTTC. The full variable domain, its missing parts supplied by reference TRBV14 and TRBJ2-7, is EAGVTQFPSHSVIEKGQTVTLRCDPISGHDNLYWYRRVMGKEIKFLLHFVKESKQDESGMPNNRFLAERTGGTYSTLKVQPAELEDSGVYFCASSQALRSSYEQYFGPGTRLTVT.

The V and J genes are TRBV29-1 and TRBJ2-7; D gene ambiguous. The CDR3 covers 13 residues. CDR1 is SQVTM and CDR2 is ANQGSEA in the germline V gene. V lost 3 bases and J 0 bases, leaving 9 bases between the germline ends. This CDR3 reads CSVDKGNSYEQYF. CDR3 coding DNA: TGCAGCGTTGACAAGGGAAACTCCTACGAGCAGTACTTC.

This clonotype appeared a few times. The V and J genes are TRBV5-1 and TRBJ1-1, with 8 bases aligning to TRBD1. The CDR3 has 15 amino acids. J gave up 11 bases and V 4 bases, and 16 bases lay outside the gene matches. CDR1 and CDR2 from the germline V gene are SGHRS and YFSETQ. CDR3 residues: CASSLDRQGPRTAFF. CDR3 in DNA: TGCGCCAGCAGCCTGGATCGACAGGGGCCTAGAACGGCTTTCTTT. The variable domain in full, with the rest retrieved from reference TRBV5-1 and TRBJ1-1, is KAGVTQTPRYLIKTRGQQVTLSCSPISGHRSVSWYQQTPGQGLQFLFEYFSETQRNKGNFPGRFSGRQFSNSRSEMNVSTLELGDSALYLCASSLDRQGPRTAFFGQGTRLTVV.

V is TRBV20-1 and J is TRBJ1-3; TRBD1 matches 8 bases. The CDR3 is made up of 12 amino acids. V shed 8 bases, J shed 8 bases, and the junction held 8 bases outside the gene matches. CDR1 DFQATT and CDR2 SNEGSKA come from the germline V gene (reference sequence). The DNA of the CDR3 is TGCAGTTCCGTACAGGGGGGGGACACCATATATTTT. As protein: CSSVQGGDTIYF.

This clonotype was seen more than once but under ten times. V usage is TRBV29-1 and J usage is TRBJ2-7, with D unresolved. The CDR3 totals 13 residues. The germline V and J ends were trimmed by 7 bases and 4 bases, with 17 bases remaining between them. Looked up from germline, CDR1 is SQVTM and CDR2 is ANQGSEA. The CDR3 DNA reads TGCAGCGCCAGACTCCCTGGACGATACGAGCAGTACTTC. It specifies CSARLPGRYEQYF.

In its sample, this clonotype was seen a few times. The V call is TRBV18, the J call TRBJ2-2; possibly TRBD2 for D (6 bases). This CDR3 has 15 amino acids. Trimming stripped 8 bases from V and 0 bases from J, with 13 bases between. CDR1 and CDR2 (germline): KGHSH, LQKENI. CDR3 in amino acids: CASPRGGTNTGELFF. The CDR3 DNA follows: TGTGCCAGCCCCCGAGGCGGGACGAACACCGGGGAGCTGTTTTTT. The full variable domain, in which reference TRBV18 and TRBJ2-2 provide the parts outside the CDR3, is NAGVMQNPRHLVRRRGQEARLRCSPMKGHSHVYWYRQLPEEGLKFMVYLQKENIIDESGMPKERFSAEFPKEGPSILRIQQVVRGDSAAYFCASPRGGTNTGELFFGEGSRLTVL.

This clonotype was seen only a few times. The chain employs TRBV5-1 and TRBJ2-3; tentative D call: TRBD1 (5 bases). With 0 bases removed from V and 1 base from J, the gap between germline ends came to 9 bases. This CDR3 contains 15 residues. Germline CDR1 SGHRS, CDR2 YFSETQ. The CDR3 DNA reads TGCGCCAGCAGCTTGGAGGGGATTGGCACAGATACGCAGTATTTT. Encoded protein: CASSLEGIGTDTQYF.

This clonotype was seen only a few times. DNA for the CDR3: TGTGCCAGCAGTTATACGGGAGGGTACACAGATACGCAGTATTTT. As protein: CASSYTGGYTDTQYF. The J gene is TRBJ2-3, the V gene TRBV6-5; 8 bases match TRBD2. Per germline, CDR1 MNHEY and CDR2 SVGAGI. The ends lost 3 bases at V and 2 bases at J; junction bases unmatched: 4. The CDR3 loop spans 15 amino acids.

This clonotype was counted between two and nine times. The chain uses TRBV7-2 and TRBJ2-1; the D call may be TRBD1 or TRBD2 (5 bases each). This CDR3 spans 15 amino acids. Per the germline V gene, CDR1 is SGHTA and CDR2 is FQGNSA. Trimming stripped 5 bases from V and 6 bases from J, with 17 bases between. The CDR3 loop is CASSRGLLKSNEQFF. The CDR3 region has the DNA TGTGCCAGCAGCCGGGGCCTCCTGAAGAGCAATGAGCAGTTCTTC.